Sequencing of this TCR beta chain was carried out in a study of graft-versus-host responses after intestinal transplantation. Whole-study findings and limits: Marrow from the recipient contained GvH clones, some of which had appeared first in ileum or blood.

Comments on this clone: What it recognizes is unknown.

Assay: immunoSEQ multiplex PCR; the TCRdb copy retains only in-frame clones and omits some. This table holds some 120,000 clones, about nine tenths found once. V lost 2 bases and J lost 7, with 12 bases in between. The CDR3 runs to 13 residues. Germline lookup yields CDR1 GTSNPN and CDR2 SVGIG (reference sequence). The TCR originated in a human donor who received an intestinal transplant. Material: unstimulated CD4+ T cells sorted from spleen or lymph node cells, obtained before intestinal transplant. The chain carries TRBV30 and TRBJ1-5; D might be TRBD1 (5 bases). The CDR3 bases are TGTGCCTGGAGTTTAAGGGGCGGCCAGCCCCAGCATTTT. Translated, it gives CAWSLRGGQPQHF. Full variable domain (outside the CDR3, taken from reference TRBV30 and TRBJ1-5): SQTIHQWPATLVQPVGSPLSLECTVEGTSNPNLYWYRQAAGRGLQLLFYSVGIGQISSEVPQNLSASRPQDRQFILSSKKLLLSDSGFYLCAWSLRGGQPQHFGDGTRLSIL.